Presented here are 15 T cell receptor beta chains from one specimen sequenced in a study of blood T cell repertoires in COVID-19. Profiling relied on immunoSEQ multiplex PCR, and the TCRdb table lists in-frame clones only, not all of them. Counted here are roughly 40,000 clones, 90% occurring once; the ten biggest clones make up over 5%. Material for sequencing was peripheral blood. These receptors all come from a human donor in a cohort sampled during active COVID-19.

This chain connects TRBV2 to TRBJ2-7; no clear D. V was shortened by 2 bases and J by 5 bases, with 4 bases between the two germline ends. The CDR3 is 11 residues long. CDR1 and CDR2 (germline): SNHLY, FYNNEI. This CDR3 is CASSEYNEQYF. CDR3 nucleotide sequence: TGTGCCAGCAGTGAATATAACGAGCAGTACTTC.

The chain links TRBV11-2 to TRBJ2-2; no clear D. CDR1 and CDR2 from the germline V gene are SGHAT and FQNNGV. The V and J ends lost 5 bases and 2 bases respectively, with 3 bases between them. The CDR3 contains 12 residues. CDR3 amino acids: CASSPNTGELFF. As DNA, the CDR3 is TGTGCCAGCAGCCCAAACACCGGGGAGCTGTTTTTT. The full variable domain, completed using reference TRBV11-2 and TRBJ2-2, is EAGVAQSPRYKIIEKRQSVAFWCNPISGHATLYWYQQILGQGPKLLIQFQNNGVVDDSQLPKDRFSAERLKGVDSTLKIQPAKLEDSAVYLCASSPNTGELFFGEGSRLTVL.

CDR3 bases: TGTGCCAGCTCATCGTCAGGACCAGGGGGAACGAACACTGAAGCTTTCTTT. Its protein product is CASSSSGPGGTNTEAFF. This chain connects TRBV18 to TRBJ1-1, with 7 bases matching TRBD1. The CDR3 covers 17 residues. The germline V gene has CDR1 KGHSH and CDR2 LQKENI. The trim removed 5 bases at V and 1 base at J, leaving 13 bases unmatched.

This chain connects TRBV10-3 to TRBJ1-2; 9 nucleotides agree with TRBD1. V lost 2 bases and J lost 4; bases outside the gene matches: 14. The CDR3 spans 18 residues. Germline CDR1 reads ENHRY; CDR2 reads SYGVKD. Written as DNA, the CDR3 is TGTGCCATCAGTGAGGGGGGACAGGGAAGGGTTCTGAGCTATGGCTACACCTTC. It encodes CAISEGGQGRVLSYGYTF.

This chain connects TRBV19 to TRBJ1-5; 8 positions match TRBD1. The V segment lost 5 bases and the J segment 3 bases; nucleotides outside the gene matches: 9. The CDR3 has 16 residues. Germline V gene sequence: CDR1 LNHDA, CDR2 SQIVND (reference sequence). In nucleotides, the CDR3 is TGTGCCAGTAGTGCCGACAGGGGTGGCCCCAATCAGCCCCAGCATTTT. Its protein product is CASSADRGGPNQPQHF.

The CDR3: CASSRNPDTYGYTF. The CDR3 DNA is TGTGCCAGCTCACGAAATCCGGACACCTATGGCTACACCTTC. The chain combines TRBV18 with TRBJ1-2; perhaps TRBD1 as D (5 bases). The CDR3 has 14 amino acids. Trimming took 4 bases from V and 4 from J, leaving 13 bases between them. CDR1 KGHSH and CDR2 LQKENI come from the germline V gene.

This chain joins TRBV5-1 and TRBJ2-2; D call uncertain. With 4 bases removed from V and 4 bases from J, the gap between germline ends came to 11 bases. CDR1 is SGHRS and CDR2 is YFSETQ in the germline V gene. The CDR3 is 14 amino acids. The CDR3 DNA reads TGCGCCAGCAGCCGTGAAACAGCCACCGGGGAGCTGTTTTTT. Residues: CASSRETATGELFF.

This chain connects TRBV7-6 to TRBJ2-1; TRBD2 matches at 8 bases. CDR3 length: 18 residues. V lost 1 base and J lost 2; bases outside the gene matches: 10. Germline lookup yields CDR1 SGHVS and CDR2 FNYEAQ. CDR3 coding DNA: TGTGCCAGCAGCTTAGGACTGAGCGGGGGAGGCCCCTACAATGAGCAGTTCTTC. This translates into CASSLGLSGGGPYNEQFF.

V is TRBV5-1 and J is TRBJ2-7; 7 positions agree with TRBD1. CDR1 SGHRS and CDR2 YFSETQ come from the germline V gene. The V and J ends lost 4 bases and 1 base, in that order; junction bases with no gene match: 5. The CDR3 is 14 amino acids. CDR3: CASSLMTGSYEQYF. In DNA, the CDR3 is TGCGCCAGCAGCCTAATGACAGGGTCCTACGAGCAGTACTTC.

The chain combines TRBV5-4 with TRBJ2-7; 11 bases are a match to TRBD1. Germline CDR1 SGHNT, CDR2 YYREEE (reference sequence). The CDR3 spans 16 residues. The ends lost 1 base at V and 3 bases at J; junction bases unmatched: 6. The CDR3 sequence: CASSLNLGQGVYEQYF. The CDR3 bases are TGTGCCAGCAGCTTGAACCTGGGACAGGGGGTCTACGAGCAGTACTTC.

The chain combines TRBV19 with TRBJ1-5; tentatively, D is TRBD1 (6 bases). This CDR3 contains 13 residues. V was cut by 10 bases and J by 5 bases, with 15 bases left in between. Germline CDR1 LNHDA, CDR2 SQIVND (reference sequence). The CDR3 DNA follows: TGTGCCACCCAGACAGGAGACGATCAGCCCCAGCATTTT. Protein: CATQTGDDQPQHF.

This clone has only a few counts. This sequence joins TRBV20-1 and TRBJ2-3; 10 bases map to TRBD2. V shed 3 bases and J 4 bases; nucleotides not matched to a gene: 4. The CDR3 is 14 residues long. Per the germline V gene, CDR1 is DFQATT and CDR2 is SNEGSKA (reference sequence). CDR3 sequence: CSASGAGGPDTQYF. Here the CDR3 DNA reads TGCAGTGCTAGTGGAGCGGGGGGGCCAGATACGCAGTATTTT.

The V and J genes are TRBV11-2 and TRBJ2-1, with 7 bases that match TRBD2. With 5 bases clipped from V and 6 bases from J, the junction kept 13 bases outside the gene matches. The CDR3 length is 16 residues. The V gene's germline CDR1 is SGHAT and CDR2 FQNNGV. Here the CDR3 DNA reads TGTGCCAGCAGCCCCAATCTAGCGGTACTCTTCAATGAGCAGTTCTTC. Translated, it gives CASSPNLAVLFNEQFF.

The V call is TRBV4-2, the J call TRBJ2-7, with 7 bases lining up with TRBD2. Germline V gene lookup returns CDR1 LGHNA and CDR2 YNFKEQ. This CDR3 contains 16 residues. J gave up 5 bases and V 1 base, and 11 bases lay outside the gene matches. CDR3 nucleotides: TGTGCCAGCAGCCAAGTTAGGACTAGTCTACAGCACGAGCAGTACTTC. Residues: CASSQVRTSLQHEQYF.

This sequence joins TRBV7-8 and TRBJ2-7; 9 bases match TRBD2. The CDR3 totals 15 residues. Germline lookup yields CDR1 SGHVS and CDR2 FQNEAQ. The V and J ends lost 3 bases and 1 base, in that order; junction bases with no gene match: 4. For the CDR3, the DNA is TGTGCCAGCAGCTTGGAACTAGCGGGTTCCTACGAGCAGTACTTC. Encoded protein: CASSLELAGSYEQYF.